This TCR beta chain was captured in a study of control samples from healthy donors and cancer patients. Generated by immunoSEQ multiplex PCR, the TCRdb table keeps only in-frame clones and is missing some. The data contain 390,000 or so clones, over 75% of them seen just once; the ten biggest clones take up about 6.3%. This clone has just one count. Germline CDR1 and CDR2: MNHEY and SVGAGI. V gave up 6 bases and J gave up 2 bases; unmatched junction bases: 6. CDR3 size: 15 residues. Sequencing was performed on PBMCs. The clonotype was recovered from a man aged 35-49 years with head and neck cancer. This chain uses TRBV6-5 with TRBJ1-4, with 7 bases matching TRBD1. CDR3 DNA: TGTGCCAGCAGGAGAGCGGGACAGACTAATGAAAAACTGTTTTTT. Its translation: CASRRAGQTNEKLFF.